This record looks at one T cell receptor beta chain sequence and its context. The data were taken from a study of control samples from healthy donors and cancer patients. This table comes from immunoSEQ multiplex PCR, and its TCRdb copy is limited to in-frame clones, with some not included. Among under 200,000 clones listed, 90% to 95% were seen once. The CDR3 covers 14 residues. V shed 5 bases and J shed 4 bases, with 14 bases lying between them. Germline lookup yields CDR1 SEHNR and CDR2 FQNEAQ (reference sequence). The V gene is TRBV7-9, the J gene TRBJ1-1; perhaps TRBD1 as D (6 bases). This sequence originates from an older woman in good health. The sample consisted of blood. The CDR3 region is CASSLLQGITEAFF. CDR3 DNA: TGTGCCAGCAGCCTGTTACAGGGTATCACTGAAGCTTTCTTT.